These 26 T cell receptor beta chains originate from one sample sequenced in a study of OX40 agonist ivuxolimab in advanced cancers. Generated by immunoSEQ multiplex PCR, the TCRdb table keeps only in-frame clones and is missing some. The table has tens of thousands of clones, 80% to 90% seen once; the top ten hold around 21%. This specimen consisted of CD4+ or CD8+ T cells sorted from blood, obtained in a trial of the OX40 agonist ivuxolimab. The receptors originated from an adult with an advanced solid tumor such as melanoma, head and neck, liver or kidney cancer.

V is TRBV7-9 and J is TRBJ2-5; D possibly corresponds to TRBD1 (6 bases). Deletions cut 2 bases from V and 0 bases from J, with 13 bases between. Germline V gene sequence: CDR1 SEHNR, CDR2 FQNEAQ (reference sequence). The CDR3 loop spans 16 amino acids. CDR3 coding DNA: TGTGCCAGCAGCTTACTCGGACAGCCGTACCAAGAGACCCAGTACTTC. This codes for CASSLLGQPYQETQYF.

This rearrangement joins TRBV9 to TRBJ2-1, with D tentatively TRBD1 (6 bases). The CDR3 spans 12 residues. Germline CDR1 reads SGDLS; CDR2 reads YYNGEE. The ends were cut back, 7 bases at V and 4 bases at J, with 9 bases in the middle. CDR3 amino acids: CASGQLYNEQFF. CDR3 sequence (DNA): TGTGCCAGCGGACAGTTATACAATGAGCAGTTCTTC.

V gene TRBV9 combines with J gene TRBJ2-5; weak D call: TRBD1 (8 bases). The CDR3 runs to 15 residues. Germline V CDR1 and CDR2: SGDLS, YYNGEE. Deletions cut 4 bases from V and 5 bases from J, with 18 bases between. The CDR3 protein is CASSPPDREGETQYF. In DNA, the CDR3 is TGTGCCAGCAGCCCTCCGGACAGGGAGGGTGAGACCCAGTACTTC.

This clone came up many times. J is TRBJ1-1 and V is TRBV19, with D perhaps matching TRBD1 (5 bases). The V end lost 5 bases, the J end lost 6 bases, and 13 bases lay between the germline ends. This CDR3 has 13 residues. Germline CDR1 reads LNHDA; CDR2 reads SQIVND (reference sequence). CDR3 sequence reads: CASSWLRGAEAFF. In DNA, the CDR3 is TGTGCCAGTAGTTGGCTAAGGGGCGCTGAAGCTTTCTTT.

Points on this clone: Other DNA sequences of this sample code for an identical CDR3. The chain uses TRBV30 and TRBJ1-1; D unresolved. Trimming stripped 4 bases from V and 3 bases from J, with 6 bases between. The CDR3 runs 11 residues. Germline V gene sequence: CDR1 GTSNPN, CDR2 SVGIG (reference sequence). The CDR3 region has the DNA TGTGCCTGGATTGAGGACACTGAAGCTTTCTTT. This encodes CAWIEDTEAFF.

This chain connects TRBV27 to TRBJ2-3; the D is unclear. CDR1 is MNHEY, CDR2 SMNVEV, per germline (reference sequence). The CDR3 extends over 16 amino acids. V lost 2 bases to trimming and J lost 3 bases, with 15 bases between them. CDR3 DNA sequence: TGTGCCAGCAGTTTAGTGAATCCGTCAATAACAGATACGCAGTATTTT. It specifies CASSLVNPSITDTQYF.

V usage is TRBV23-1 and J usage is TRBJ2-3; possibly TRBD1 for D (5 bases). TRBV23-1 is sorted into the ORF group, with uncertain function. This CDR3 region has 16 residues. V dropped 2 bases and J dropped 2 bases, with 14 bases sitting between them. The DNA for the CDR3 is TGCGCCAGCAGTCAAGAGACAGAGAACCCCACAGATACGCAGTATTTT. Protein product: CASSQETENPTDTQYF.

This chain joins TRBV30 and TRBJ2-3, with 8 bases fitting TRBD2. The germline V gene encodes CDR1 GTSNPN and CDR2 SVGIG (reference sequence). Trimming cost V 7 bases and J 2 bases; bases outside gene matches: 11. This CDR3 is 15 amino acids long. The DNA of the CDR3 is TGTGCCTCGCAACCTTCGGGACTAGACACAGATACGCAGTATTTT. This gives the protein CASQPSGLDTDTQYF.

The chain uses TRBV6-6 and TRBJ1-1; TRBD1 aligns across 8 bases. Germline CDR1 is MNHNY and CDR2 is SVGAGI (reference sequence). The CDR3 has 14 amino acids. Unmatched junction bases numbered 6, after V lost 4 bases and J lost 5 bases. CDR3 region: CASSSQGAGTEAFF. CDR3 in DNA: TGTGCCAGCAGTTCTCAGGGGGCAGGTACTGAAGCTTTCTTT.

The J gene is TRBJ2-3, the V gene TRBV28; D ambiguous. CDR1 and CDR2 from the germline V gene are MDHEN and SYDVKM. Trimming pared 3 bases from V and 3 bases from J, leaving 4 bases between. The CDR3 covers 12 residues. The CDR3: CASSFVTDTQYF. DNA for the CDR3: TGTGCCAGCAGTTTCGTTACAGATACGCAGTATTTT.

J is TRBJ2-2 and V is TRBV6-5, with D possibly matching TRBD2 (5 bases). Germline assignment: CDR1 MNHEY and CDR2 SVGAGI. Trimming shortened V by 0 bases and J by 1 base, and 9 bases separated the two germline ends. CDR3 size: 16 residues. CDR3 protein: CASSYSLEENTGELFF. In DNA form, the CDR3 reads TGTGCCAGCAGTTACTCCTTGGAGGAGAACACCGGGGAGCTGTTTTTT.

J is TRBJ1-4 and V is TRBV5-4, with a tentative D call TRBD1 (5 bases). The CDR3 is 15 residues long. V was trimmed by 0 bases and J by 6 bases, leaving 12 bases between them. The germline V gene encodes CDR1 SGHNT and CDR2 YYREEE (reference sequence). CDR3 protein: CASSLVQGQDEKLFF. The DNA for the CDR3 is TGTGCCAGCAGCTTGGTCCAGGGCCAGGATGAAAAACTGTTTTTT.

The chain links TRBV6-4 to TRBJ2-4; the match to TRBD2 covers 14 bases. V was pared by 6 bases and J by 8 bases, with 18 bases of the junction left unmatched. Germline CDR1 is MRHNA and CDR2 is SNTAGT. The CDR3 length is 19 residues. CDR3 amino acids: CASRPHGVGLAGERDIQYF. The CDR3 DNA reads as TGTGCCAGCAGGCCCCACGGGGTGGGACTAGCGGGAGAGCGGGACATTCAGTACTTC.

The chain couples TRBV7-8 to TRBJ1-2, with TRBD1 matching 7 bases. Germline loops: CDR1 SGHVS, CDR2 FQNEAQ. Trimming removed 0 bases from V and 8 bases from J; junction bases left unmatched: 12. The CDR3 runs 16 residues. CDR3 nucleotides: TGTGCCAGCAGCTTAGCCCCCTCCGGGACAGCCTCAGGCTACACCTTC. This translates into CASSLAPSGTASGYTF.

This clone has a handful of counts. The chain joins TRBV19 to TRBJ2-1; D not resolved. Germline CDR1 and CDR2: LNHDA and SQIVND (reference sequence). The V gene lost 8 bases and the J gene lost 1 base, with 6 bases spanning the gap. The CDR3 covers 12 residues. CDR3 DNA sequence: TGTGCCAGTTCTCTATCCTACAATGAGCAGTTCTTC. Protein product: CASSLSYNEQFF.

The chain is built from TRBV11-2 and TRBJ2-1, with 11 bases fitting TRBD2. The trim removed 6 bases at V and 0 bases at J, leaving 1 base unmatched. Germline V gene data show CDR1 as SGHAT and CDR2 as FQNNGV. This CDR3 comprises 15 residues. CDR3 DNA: TGTGCCAGCAGAACTAGCGGGAGCTCCTACAATGAGCAGTTCTTC. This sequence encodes CASRTSGSSYNEQFF.

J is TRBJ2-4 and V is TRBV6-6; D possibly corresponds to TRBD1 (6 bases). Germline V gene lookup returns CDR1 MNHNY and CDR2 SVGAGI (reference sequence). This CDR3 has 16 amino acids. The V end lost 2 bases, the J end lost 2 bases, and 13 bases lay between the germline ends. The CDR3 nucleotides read TGTGCCAGCAGTTACCTCGGGACACCATCCAAAAACATTCAGTACTTC. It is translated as CASSYLGTPSKNIQYF.

The DNA for the CDR3 is TGTGCCAGCAGTTCCCCCCTCAGGAGCGGACCCACCTACGAGCAGTACTTC. Encoded protein: CASSSPLRSGPTYEQYF. The chain carries TRBV28 and TRBJ2-7; a possible D gene is TRBD2 (5 bases). The CDR3 totals 17 residues. Germline V gene lookup returns CDR1 MDHEN and CDR2 SYDVKM. V lost 4 bases, J lost 2 bases, and 21 bases lay in between. Complete variable domain (other parts from reference TRBV28 and TRBJ2-7): DVKVTQSSRYLVKRTGEKVFLECVQDMDHENMFWYRQDPGLGLRLIYFSYDVKMKEKGDIPEGYSVSREKKERFSLILESASTNQTSMYLCASSSPLRSGPTYEQYFGPGTRLTVT.

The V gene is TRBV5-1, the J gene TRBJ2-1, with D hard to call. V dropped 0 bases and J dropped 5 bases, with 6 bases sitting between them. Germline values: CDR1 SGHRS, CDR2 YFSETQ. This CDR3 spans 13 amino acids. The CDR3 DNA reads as TGCGCCAGCAGCTTGGGACGGAACAATGAGCAGTTCTTC. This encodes CASSLGRNNEQFF.

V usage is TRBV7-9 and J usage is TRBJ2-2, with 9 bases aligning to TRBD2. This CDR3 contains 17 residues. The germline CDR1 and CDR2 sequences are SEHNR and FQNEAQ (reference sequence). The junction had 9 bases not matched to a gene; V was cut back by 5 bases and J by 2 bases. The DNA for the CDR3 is TGTGCCAGCAGCCAACCGTATAGCGGGAGTAACACCGGGGAGCTGTTTTTT. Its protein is CASSQPYSGSNTGELFF. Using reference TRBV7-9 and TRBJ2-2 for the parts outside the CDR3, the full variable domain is DTGVSQNPRHKITKRGQNVTFRCDPISEHNRLYWYRQTLGQGPEFLTYFQNEAQLEKSRLLSDRFSAERPKGSFSTLEIQRTEQGDSAMYLCASSQPYSGSNTGELFFGEGSRLTVL.

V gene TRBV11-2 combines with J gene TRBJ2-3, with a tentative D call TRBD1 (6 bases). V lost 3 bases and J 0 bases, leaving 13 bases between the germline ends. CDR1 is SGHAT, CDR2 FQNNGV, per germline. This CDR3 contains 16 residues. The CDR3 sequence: CASSFGGGESTDTQYF. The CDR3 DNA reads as TGTGCCAGCAGCTTTGGGGGCGGAGAAAGCACAGATACGCAGTATTTT. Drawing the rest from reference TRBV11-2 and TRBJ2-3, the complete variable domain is EAGVAQSPRYKIIEKRQSVAFWCNPISGHATLYWYQQILGQGPKLLIQFQNNGVVDDSQLPKDRFSAERLKGVDSTLKIQPAKLEDSAVYLCASSFGGGESTDTQYFGPGTRLTVL.

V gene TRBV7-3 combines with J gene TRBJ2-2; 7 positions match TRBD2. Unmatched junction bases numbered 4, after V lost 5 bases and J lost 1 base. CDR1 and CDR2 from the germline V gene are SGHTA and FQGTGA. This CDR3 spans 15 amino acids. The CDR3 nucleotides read TGTGCCAGCAGCCCTAGCGGACTGAACACCGGGGAGCTGTTTTTT. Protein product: CASSPSGLNTGELFF.

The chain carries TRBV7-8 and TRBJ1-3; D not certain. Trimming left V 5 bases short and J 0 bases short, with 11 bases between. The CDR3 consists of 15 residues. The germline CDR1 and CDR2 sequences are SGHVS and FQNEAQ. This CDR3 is CASSISAYSGNTIYF. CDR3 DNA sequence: TGTGCCAGCAGCATCAGTGCCTACTCTGGAAACACCATATATTTT.

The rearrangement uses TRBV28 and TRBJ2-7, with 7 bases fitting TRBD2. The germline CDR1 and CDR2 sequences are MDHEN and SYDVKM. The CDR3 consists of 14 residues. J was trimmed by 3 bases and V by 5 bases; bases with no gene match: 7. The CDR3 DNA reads TGTGCCAGCAGTGGGCTAGCGGAGGTCTACGAGCAGTACTTC. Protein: CASSGLAEVYEQYF.

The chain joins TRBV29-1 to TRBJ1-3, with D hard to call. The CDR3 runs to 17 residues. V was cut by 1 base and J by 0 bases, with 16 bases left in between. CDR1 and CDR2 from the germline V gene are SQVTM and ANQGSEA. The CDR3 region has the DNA TGCAGCGTTGAAGGAGAAGGACGCTCAGGCTCTGGAAACACCATATATTTT. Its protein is CSVEGEGRSGSGNTIYF. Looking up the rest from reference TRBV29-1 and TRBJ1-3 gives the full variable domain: SAVISQKPSRDICQRGTSLTIQCQVDSQVTMMFWYRQQPGQSLTLIATANQGSEATYESGFVIDKFPISRPNLTFSTLTVSNMSPEDSSIYLCSVEGEGRSGSGNTIYFGEGSWLTVV.

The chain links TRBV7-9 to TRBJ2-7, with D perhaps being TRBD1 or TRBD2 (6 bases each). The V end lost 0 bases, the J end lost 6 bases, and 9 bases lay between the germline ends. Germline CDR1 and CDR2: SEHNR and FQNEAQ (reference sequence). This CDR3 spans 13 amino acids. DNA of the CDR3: TGTGCCAGCAGCTTAGCAGGGGGGCGCGAGCAGTACTTC. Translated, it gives CASSLAGGREQYF.